Presented here are 11 T cell receptor beta chains from one specimen sequenced in a study of blood T cell repertoires in COVID-19. Sequenced by immunoSEQ multiplex PCR; TCRdb stores in-frame clones only, minus some. The sample comprises some 190,000 clones, 70% to 90% of which are singletons, and 4.3% rests with the top ten. The material sequenced was PBMCs or T cells enriched from blood (not recorded which). The receptors shown here come from a man aged 25 to 45 with acute COVID-19.

V gene TRBV27 combines with J gene TRBJ2-2; 14 bases are a match to TRBD2. Per the germline V gene, CDR1 is MNHEY and CDR2 is SMNVEV (reference sequence). The CDR3 spans 19 residues. With V trimmed by 5 bases and J by 1 base, 9 bases remained unmatched. The CDR3 DNA reads TGTGCCAGCAGTCGCCGGGGACTAGCGGGGGTAAAGAACACCGGGGAGCTGTTTTTT. It encodes CASSRRGLAGVKNTGELFF.

The chain employs TRBV12-3 or TRBV12-4 and TRBJ2-3; D unclear. The CDR3 is 13 amino acids. V lost 4 bases, J lost 15 bases, and 20 bases lay in between. CDR3 sequence (DNA): TGTGCCAGCAGTTCCCCACTCACAGATACGTTATATTTT. Residues: CASSSPLTDTLYF.

The genes are TRBV7-9 and TRBJ2-7; 12 bases fit TRBD1. V was clipped by 1 base and J by 5 bases; unmatched bases: 3. The CDR3 length is 15 residues. Germline loops: CDR1 SEHNR, CDR2 FQNEAQ (reference sequence). In DNA, the CDR3 is TGTGCCAGCAGCTTAGTAGGGACAGGGGGCGACGAGCAGTACTTC. Protein product: CASSLVGTGGDEQYF.

V usage is TRBV25-1 and J usage is TRBJ1-1; D perhaps matches TRBD1 (6 bases). CDR3 length: 12 residues. The germline V gene has CDR1 MGHDK and CDR2 SYGVNS. Deletions cut 10 bases from V and 5 bases from J, with 14 bases between. CDR3 DNA: TGTGCCACTACATCAGGGGTTACTGAAGCTTTCTTT. It codes for CATTSGVTEAFF.

The chain recombines TRBV5-6 with TRBJ1-5; 9 positions agree with TRBD1. Germline lookup yields CDR1 SGHDT and CDR2 YYEEEE. V trimming: 3 bases; J trimming: 5 bases; junction bases outside the gene matches: 6. The CDR3 consists of 15 residues. CDR3 coding DNA: TGTGCCAGCAGCTCTCGTAGGGACAGGGATCAGCCCCAGCATTTT. This gives the protein CASSSRRDRDQPQHF. The variable domain in full, completed from reference TRBV5-6 and TRBJ1-5, reads DAGVTQSPTHLIKTRGQQVTLRCSPKSGHDTVSWYQQALGQGPQFIFQYYEEEERQRGNFPDRFSGHQFPNYSSELNVNALLLGDSALYLCASSSRRDRDQPQHFGDGTRLSIL.

The genes are TRBV6-5 and TRBJ1-5, with D maybe TRBD1 (5 bases). CDR1 is MNHEY and CDR2 is SVGAGI in the germline V gene. V was pared by 6 bases and J by 2 bases, with 11 bases between. This CDR3 region has 14 residues. CDR3: CASRVEGGNQPQHF. CDR3 in DNA: TGTGCCAGCAGAGTGGAAGGGGGCAATCAGCCCCAGCATTTT.

As regards this clone: Distinct nucleotide sequences in the sample also encode this CDR3. The CDR3 DNA follows: TGTGCCAGTAGTATAGAGGGGGCGAACACTGAAGCTTTCTTT. Its protein is CASSIEGANTEAFF. The chain joins TRBV19 to TRBJ1-1; perhaps TRBD1 as D (6 bases). V gave up 0 bases and J gave up 1 base, with 6 bases separating them. CDR1 is LNHDA and CDR2 is SQIVND in the germline V gene (reference sequence). The CDR3 totals 14 residues.

The chain is built from TRBV11-2 and TRBJ1-3; D unclear. The length of the CDR3 is 15 residues. Trimming shortened V by 3 bases and J by 2 bases, and 11 bases separated the two germline ends. CDR1 and CDR2 from the germline V gene are SGHAT and FQNNGV. CDR3 in amino acids: CASSFPEGTGNTIYF. CDR3 DNA: TGTGCCAGCAGCTTCCCGGAGGGAACTGGAAACACCATATATTTT.

The J gene is TRBJ2-3, the V gene TRBV4-1; a possible D gene is TRBD2 (6 bases). Germline CDR1 is MGHRA and CDR2 is YSYEKL. The V gene lost 1 base and the J gene lost 3 bases, with 14 bases spanning the gap. This CDR3 has 16 amino acids. This chain's CDR3 is CASSQATSGGTDTQYF. The CDR3 bases are TGCGCCAGCAGCCAAGCGACTAGTGGAGGGACAGATACGCAGTATTTT.

This sequence joins TRBV18 and TRBJ2-5; 12 bases match TRBD1. This CDR3 has 15 amino acids. Germline assignment: CDR1 KGHSH and CDR2 LQKENI. The V gene end was trimmed by 4 bases and the J gene end by 5 bases; junction bases not matched to a gene: 5. This chain's CDR3 is CASSLSGTGGETQYF. CDR3 nucleotide sequence: TGTGCCAGCTCACTGTCCGGGACAGGGGGCGAGACCCAGTACTTC. The full variable domain, completed using reference TRBV18 and TRBJ2-5, is NAGVMQNPRHLVRRRGQEARLRCSPMKGHSHVYWYRQLPEEGLKFMVYLQKENIIDESGMPKERFSAEFPKEGPSILRIQQVVRGDSAAYFCASSLSGTGGETQYFGPGTRLLVL.

Details on this clone: One end of the junction is discordant with germline, which a read error may explain. CDR3 DNA: TGTGCCAGCAGGGGTCCGGGACTCAACCCCGACTTC. This gives the protein CASRGPGLNPDF. The chain links TRBV11-2 to TRBJ2-7; possible D gene TRBD2, 6 bases. The CDR3 has 12 amino acids. The V gene's germline CDR1 is SGHAT and CDR2 FQNNGV.